The 7 T cell receptor beta chains reported below all come from one sample, sequenced in a study of blood T cell repertoires in COVID-19. This table comes from immunoSEQ multiplex PCR, and its TCRdb copy is limited to in-frame clones, with some not included. The table has approximately 200,000 clones, 65% to 90% seen once. Sequencing input: peripheral blood. The receptors originated from a woman aged 45-65 years with acute or convalescent COVID-19.

The rearrangement uses TRBV15 and TRBJ1-2; no clear D gene. Germline assignment: CDR1 LNHNV and CDR2 YYDKDF (reference sequence). Trimming left V 1 base short and J 10 bases short, with 13 bases between. This CDR3 spans 13 amino acids. The CDR3 reads CATSRVLSGIYTF. CDR3 nucleotides: TGTGCCACCAGCAGAGTCCTCTCAGGAATCTACACCTTC.

This clone appeared once. V usage is TRBV3-1 (or the pseudogene TRBV3-2) and J usage is TRBJ2-3, with 8 bases that match TRBD2. This CDR3 comprises 16 residues. With V trimmed by 4 bases and J by 8 bases, 14 bases remained unmatched. Germline CDR1 is LGHDT and CDR2 is YNNKEL (reference sequence). CDR3 bases: TGTGCCAGCAGCCCGATGATGGGTACTAGCGGAGGTACGCAGTATTTT. This codes for CASSPMMGTSGGTQYF.

The rearrangement links TRBV28 to TRBJ2-7, with 7 bases identical to TRBD2. There are 17 residues in the CDR3. Trimming removed 6 bases from V and 2 bases from J; junction bases left unmatched: 16. Per germline, CDR1 MDHEN and CDR2 SYDVKM. CDR3 sequence reads: CASSSLGGGRTPYEQYF. CDR3 DNA: TGTGCCAGCAGCTCATTGGGCGGGGGAAGGACGCCCTACGAGCAGTACTTC.

The CDR3 region is CASEINRGLNEQFF. The DNA for the CDR3 is TGTGCCAGCGAGATTAACAGGGGGCTGAATGAGCAGTTCTTC. The J gene is TRBJ2-1, the V gene TRBV28; 9 bases match TRBD1. This CDR3 region has 14 residues. CDR1 is MDHEN and CDR2 is SYDVKM in the germline V gene. J gave up 7 bases and V 8 bases, and 9 bases lay outside the gene matches.

Points on this clone: The sample holds other DNA sequences that translate to the same CDR3. The chain carries TRBV7-2 and TRBJ1-2, with D unresolved. Trimming cost V 5 bases and J 2 bases, with 12 bases left between them. Germline V gene sequence: CDR1 SGHTA, CDR2 FQGNSA. This CDR3 has 14 residues. The CDR3 sequence is CASSPAGQNYGYTF. DNA for the CDR3: TGTGCCAGCAGCCCCGCAGGTCAAAACTATGGCTACACCTTC.

J is TRBJ2-2 and V is TRBV13; weak D call: TRBD2 (5 bases). V was shortened by 4 bases and J by 4 bases, with 13 bases between the two germline ends. The CDR3 runs to 15 residues. Germline assignment: CDR1 PRHDT and CDR2 FYEKMQ (reference sequence). The CDR3 is CASSYRGKSTGELFF. The CDR3 DNA reads TGTGCCAGCAGCTATCGGGGAAAGAGCACCGGGGAGCTGTTTTTT.

This chain connects TRBV7-9 to TRBJ1-1, with a weak D call TRBD1 (5 bases). Germline V gene lookup returns CDR1 SEHNR and CDR2 FQNEAQ (reference sequence). Trimming took 5 bases from V and 0 from J, leaving 19 bases between them. This CDR3 region has 17 residues. CDR3 in DNA: TGTGCCAGCAGCCCATTCGGGGGAAACAGAATGAACACTGAAGCTTTCTTT. Translating gives CASSPFGGNRMNTEAFF.